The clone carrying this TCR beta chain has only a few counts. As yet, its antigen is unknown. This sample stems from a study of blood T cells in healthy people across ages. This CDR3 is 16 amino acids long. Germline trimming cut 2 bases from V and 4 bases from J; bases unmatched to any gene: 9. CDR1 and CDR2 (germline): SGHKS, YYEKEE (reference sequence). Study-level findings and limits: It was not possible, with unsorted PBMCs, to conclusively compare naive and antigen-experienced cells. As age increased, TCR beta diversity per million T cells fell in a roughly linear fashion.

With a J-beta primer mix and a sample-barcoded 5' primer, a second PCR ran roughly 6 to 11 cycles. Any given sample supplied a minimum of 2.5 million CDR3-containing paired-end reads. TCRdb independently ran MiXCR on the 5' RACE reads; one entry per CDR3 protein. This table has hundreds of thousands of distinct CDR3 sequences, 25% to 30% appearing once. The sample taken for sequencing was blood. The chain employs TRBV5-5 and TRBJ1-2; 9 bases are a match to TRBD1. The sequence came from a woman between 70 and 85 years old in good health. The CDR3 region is CASSLSPGTGTYGYTF. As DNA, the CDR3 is TGTGCCAGCAGCTTATCGCCGGGGACAGGGACCTATGGCTACACCTTC.